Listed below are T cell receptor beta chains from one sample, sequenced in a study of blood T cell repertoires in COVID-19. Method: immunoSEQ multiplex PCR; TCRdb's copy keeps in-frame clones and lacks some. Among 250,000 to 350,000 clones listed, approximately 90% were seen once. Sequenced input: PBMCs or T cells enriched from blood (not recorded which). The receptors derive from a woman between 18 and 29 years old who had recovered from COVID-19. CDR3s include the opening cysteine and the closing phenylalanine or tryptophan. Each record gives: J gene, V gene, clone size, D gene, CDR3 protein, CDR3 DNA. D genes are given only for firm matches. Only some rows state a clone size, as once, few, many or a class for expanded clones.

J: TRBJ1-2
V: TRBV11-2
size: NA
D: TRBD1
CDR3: CASSLEVTTGVNYGYTF
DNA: TGTGCCAGCAGCTTAGAAGTAACTACAGGGGTCAACTATGGCTACACCTTC

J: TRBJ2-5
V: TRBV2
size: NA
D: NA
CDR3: CASSDRGGSEETQYF
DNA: TGTGCCAGCAGTGACAGGGGAGGGTCCGAAGAGACCCAGTACTTC

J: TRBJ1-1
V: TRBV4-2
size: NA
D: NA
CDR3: CASSQDPGQNTEAFF
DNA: TGTGCCAGCAGCCAAGACCCGGGACAGAACACTGAAGCTTTCTTT

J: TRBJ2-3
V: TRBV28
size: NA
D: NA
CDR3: CASSLDPTGLVGTDTQYF
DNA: TGTGCCAGCAGTTTGGACCCCACAGGGTTGGTTGGCACAGATACGCAGTATTTT

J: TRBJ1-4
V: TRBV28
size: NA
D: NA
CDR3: CASSSHGDPNEKLFF
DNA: TGTGCCAGCAGTTCTCATGGAGACCCTAATGAAAAACTGTTTTTT

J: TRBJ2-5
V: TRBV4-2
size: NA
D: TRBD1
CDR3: CASSQRLLGQARQETQYF
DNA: TGTGCCAGCAGCCAACGTCTACTGGGACAGGCCCGACAAGAGACCCAGTACTTC

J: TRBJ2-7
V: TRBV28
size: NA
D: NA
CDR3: CASSLALRQARYEQYF
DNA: TGTGCCAGCAGTTTAGCGTTACGACAGGCGAGGTACGAGCAGTACTTC

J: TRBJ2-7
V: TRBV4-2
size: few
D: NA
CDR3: CASSPLTFDNYEQYF
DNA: TGTGCCAGCAGCCCCCTAACGTTCGATAATTACGAGCAGTACTTC

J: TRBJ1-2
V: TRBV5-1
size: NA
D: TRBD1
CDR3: CASSLGTGNGYTF
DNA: TGCGCCAGCAGCCTCGGGACAGGGAATGGCTACACCTTC

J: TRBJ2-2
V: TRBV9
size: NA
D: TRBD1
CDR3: CASRGGQITGELFF
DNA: TGTGCCAGCAGAGGGGGACAGATAACCGGGGAGCTGTTTTTT

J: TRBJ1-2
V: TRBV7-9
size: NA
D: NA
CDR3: CASSLGQDFHGYTF
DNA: TGTGCCAGCAGCTTAGGACAGGACTTCCATGGCTACACCTTC

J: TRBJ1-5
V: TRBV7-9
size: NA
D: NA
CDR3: CASSLTTGLSNQPQHF
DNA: TGTGCCAGCAGCTTGACTACAGGGTTGAGCAATCAGCCCCAGCATTTT

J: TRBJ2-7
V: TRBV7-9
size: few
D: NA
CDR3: CASSGETLAESYEQYF
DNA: TGTGCCAGCAGCGGAGAAACCTTAGCGGAGTCCTACGAGCAGTACTTC

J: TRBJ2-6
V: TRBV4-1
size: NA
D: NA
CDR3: CASSQFGAGGANVLTF
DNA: TGCGCCAGCAGCCAATTTGGGGCTGGTGGGGCCAACGTCCTGACTTTC

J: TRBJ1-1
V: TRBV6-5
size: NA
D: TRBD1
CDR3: CASSPQGPEAFF
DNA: TGTGCCAGCAGTCCACAGGGGCCTGAAGCTTTCTTT

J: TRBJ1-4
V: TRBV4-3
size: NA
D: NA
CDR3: CASNNVAGAEGKLFF
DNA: TGCGCCAGCAACAACGTGGCGGGGGCGGAGGGAAAACTGTTTTTT

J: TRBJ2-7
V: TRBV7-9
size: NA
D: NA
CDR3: CASSFRVPYEQYF
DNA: TGTGCCAGCAGCTTTAGAGTCCCCTACGAGCAGTACTTC

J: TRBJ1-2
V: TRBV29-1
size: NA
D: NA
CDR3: CSVERPSGYGYTF
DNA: TGCAGCGTTGAACGCCCCTCGGGCTATGGCTACACCTTC

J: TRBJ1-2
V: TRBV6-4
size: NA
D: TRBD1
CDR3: CASSNPGGTGYTF
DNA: TGTGCCAGCAGTAATCCAGGGGGAACTGGCTACACCTTC

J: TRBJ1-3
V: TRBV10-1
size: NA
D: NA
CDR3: CASSEPDSSGNTIYF
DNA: TGCGCCAGCAGTGAGCCAGACAGCTCTGGAAACACCATATATTTT

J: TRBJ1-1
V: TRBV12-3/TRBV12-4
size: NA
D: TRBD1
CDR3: CASRTGVNTEAFF
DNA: TGTGCCAGCAGGACAGGGGTGAACACTGAAGCTTTCTTT

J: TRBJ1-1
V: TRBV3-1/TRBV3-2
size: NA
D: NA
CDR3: CASSQDRPRGLNTEAFF
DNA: TGTGCCAGCAGCCAAGACAGGCCAAGGGGGTTGAACACTGAAGCTTTCTTT

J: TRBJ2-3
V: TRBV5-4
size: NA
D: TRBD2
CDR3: CASSFRLAGSTDTQYF
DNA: TGTGCCAGCAGCTTCCGACTAGCGGGGAGCACAGATACGCAGTATTTT

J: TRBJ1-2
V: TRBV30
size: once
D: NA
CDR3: CAWSVAPRGYTF
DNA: TGTGCCTGGAGTGTAGCCCCTCGAGGCTACACCTTC

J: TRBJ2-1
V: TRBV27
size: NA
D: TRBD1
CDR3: CASSLVGVRTGYNEQFF
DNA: TGTGCCAGCAGTTTAGTTGGCGTACGGACAGGCTACAATGAGCAGTTCTTC

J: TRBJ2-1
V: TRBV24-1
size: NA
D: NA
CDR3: CATSAPLGDYNEQFF
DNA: TGTGCCACCAGTGCCCCCTTAGGGGACTACAATGAGCAGTTCTTC

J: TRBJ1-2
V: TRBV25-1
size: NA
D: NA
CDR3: CASSAGPLNYGYTF
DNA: TGTGCCAGCAGTGCAGGGCCTCTTAACTATGGCTACACCTTC

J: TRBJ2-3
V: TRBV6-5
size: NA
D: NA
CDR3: CASSNRGLSTDTQYF
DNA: TGTGCCAGCAGTAATCGGGGGTTAAGCACAGATACGCAGTATTTT

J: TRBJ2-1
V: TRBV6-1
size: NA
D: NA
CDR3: CASSETGRTYNEQFF
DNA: TGTGCCAGCAGTGAGACCGGCAGGACCTACAATGAGCAGTTCTTC

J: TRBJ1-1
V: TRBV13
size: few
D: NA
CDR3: CASSFIDRNTEAFF
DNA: TGTGCCAGCAGCTTCATTGACAGGAACACTGAAGCTTTCTTT

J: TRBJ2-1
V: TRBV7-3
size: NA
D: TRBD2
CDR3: CASSLMVAGGYNEQFF
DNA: TGTGCCAGCAGCTTAATGGTAGCGGGAGGTTACAATGAGCAGTTCTTC

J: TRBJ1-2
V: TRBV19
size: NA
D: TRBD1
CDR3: CASSTGTGTEGYTF
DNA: TGTGCCAGTAGTACCGGGACAGGGACGGAGGGCTACACCTTC

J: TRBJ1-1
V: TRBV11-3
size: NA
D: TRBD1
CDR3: CASSRDRDNTEAFF
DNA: TGTGCCAGCAGCCGGGACAGGGATAACACTGAAGCTTTCTTT

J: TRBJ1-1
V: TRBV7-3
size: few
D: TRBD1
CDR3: CASSLQGGTEAFF
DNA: TGTGCCAGCAGCTTACAGGGGGGCACTGAAGCTTTCTTT

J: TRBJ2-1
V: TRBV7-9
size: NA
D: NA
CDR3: CASLPYPGEDSYNEQFF
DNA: TGTGCCAGCCTCCCGTATCCGGGGGAGGACTCCTACAATGAGCAGTTCTTC

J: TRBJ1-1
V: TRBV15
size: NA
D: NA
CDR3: CATSRDGGFHTEAFF
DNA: TGTGCCACCAGCAGAGATGGGGGCTTTCACACTGAAGCTTTCTTT

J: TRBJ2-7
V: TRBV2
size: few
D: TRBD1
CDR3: CASRRDRGPYEQYF
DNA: TGTGCCAGCAGGAGGGACAGGGGGCCCTACGAGCAGTACTTC

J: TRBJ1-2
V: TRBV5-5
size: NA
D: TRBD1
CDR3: CASSLGGTELYGYTF
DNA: TGTGCCAGCAGCTTGGGGGGGACAGAACTCTATGGCTACACCTTC

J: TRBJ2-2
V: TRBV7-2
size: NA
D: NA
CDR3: CASSPGRDRSTGELFF
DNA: TGTGCCAGCAGCCCTGGGAGGGACAGGAGCACCGGGGAGCTGTTTTTT

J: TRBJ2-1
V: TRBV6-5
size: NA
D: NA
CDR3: CASSLYNEQFF
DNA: TGTGCCAGCAGCCTATACAATGAGCAGTTCTTC

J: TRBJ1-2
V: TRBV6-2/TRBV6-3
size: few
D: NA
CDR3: CASSSGISGGYTF
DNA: TGTGCCAGCAGTTCGGGGATCTCGGGGGGCTACACCTTC

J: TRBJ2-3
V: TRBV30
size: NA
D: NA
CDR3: CAWSVSRARYTQYF
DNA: TGTGCCTGGAGTGTAAGCAGGGCTAGGTATACGCAGTATTTT

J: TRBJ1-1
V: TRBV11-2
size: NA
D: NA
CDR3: CASSPTTENTEAFF
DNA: TGTGCCAGCAGCCCCACCACAGAGAACACTGAAGCTTTCTTT

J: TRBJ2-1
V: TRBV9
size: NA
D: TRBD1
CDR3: CASSVDPGGTYNEQFF
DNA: TGTGCCAGCAGCGTAGACCCAGGGGGTACCTACAATGAGCAGTTCTTC

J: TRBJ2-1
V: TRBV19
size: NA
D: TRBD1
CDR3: CASSIWGQGSYNEQFF
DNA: TGTGCCAGTAGTATTTGGGGACAGGGCTCCTACAATGAGCAGTTCTTC

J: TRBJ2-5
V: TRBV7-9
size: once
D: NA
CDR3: CASSALDEETQYF
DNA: TGTGCCAGCAGTGCACTAGACGAAGAGACCCAGTACTTC

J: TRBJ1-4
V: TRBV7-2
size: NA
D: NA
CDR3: CASSPQVDEKLFF
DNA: TGTGCCAGCAGCCCACAAGTTGATGAAAAACTGTTTTTT

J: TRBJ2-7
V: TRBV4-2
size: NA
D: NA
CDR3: CASSQGGSGFKQYF
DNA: TGTGCCAGCAGCCAAGGTGGGAGCGGGTTCAAGCAGTACTTC

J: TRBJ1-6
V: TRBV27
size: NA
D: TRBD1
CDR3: CASSPQDRPLGSPLHF
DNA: TGTGCCAGCAGTCCTCAGGACAGGCCACTTGGTTCACCCCTCCACTTT